Sequencing of this T cell receptor beta chain was carried out in a study of a mutant IDH1 vaccine in newly diagnosed glioma. Study-wide background: Most patients had received both radiotherapy and temozolomide, the prior options being radiotherapy, temozolomide, or both.

This CDR3 is built from 15 residues. Germline V gene data show CDR1 as SNHLY and CDR2 as FYNNEI. The V gene lost 3 bases and the J gene lost 3 bases, with 12 bases spanning the gap. Regarding time point: baseline, week 1 (first vaccination visit). Treatment: pre-vaccination baseline after standard-of-care therapy. The data were produced by immunoSEQ multiplex PCR, yet TCRdb's version contains in-frame clones alone and is incomplete. The table lists over 45,000 clones, 75% to 95% of them singletons. The sequencing used PBMCs, collected from a glioma patient treated with radiotherapy, temozolomide or both. V usage is TRBV2 and J usage is TRBJ2-1; D ambiguous. The source is a man over 45 with glioma. The CDR3, as DNA: TGTGCCAGCAGTGATTTTCAGACCCTCTACAATGAGCAGTTCTTC. As protein: CASSDFQTLYNEQFF.